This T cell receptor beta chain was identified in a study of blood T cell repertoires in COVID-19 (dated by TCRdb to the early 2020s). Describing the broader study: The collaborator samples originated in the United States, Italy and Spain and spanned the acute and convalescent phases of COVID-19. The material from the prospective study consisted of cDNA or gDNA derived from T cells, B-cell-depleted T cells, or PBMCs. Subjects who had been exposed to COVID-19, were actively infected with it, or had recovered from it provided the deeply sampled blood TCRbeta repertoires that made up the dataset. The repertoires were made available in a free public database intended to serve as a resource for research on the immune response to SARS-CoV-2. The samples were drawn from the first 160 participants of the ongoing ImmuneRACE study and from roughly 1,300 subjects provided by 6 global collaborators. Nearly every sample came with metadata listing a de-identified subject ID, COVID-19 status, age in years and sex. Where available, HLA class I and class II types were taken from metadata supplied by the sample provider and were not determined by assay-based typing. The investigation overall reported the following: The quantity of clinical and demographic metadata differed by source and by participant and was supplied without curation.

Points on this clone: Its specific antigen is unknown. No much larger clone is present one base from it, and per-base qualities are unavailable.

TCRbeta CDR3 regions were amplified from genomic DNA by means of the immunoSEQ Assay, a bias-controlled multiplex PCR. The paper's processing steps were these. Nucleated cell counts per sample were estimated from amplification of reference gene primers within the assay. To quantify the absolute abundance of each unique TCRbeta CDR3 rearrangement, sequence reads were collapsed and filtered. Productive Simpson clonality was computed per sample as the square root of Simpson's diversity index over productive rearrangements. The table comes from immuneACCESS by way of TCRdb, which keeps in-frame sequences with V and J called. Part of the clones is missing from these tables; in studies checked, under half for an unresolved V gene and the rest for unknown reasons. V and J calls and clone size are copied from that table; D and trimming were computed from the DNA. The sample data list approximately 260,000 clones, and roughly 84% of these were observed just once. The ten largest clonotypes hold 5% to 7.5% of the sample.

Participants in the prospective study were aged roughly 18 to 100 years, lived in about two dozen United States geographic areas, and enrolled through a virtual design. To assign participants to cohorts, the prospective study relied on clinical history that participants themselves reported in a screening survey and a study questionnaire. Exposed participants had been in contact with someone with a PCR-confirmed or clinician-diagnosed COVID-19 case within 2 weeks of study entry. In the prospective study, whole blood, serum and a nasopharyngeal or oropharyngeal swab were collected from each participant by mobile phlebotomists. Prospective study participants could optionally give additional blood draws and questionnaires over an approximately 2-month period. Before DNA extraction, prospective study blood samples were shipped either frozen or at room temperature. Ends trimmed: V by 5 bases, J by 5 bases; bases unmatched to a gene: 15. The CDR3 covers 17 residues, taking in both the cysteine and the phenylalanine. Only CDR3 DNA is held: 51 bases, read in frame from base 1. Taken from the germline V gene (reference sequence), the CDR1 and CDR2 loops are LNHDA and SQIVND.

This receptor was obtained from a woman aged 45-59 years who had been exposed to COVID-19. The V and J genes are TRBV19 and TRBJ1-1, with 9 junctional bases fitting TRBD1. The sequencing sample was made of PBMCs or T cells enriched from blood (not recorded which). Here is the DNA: TGTGCCAGTAGTTTTCTGCCGCGGACAGGGGAAAGTACTGAAGCTTTCTTT. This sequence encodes CASSFLPRTGESTEAFF.